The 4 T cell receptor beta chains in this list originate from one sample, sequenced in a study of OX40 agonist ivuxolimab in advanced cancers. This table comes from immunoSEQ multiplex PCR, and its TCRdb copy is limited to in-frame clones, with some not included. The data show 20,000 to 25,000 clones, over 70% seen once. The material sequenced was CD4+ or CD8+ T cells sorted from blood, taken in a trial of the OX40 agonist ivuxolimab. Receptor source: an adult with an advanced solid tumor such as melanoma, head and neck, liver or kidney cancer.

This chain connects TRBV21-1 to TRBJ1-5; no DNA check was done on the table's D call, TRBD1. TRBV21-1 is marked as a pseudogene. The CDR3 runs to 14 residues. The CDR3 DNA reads TGTGCCAGCTCCCGGGACAGGGGTGGCCAGCCCCAGCATTTT. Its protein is CASSRDRGGQPQHF.

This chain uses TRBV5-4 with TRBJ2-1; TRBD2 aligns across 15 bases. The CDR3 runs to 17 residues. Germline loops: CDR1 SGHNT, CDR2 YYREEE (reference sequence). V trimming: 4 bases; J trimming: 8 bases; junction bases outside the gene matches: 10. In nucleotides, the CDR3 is TGTGCCAGCAGCACCGGGACTAGCGGGGGGCCAGGGGATGAGCAGTTCTTC. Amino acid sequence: CASSTGTSGGPGDEQFF.

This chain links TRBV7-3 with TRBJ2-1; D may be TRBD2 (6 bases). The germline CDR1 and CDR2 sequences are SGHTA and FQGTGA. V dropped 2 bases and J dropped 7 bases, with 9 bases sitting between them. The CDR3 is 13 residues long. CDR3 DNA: TGTGCCAGCAGCTTAGGCGGGAAGAATGAGCAGTTCTTC. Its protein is CASSLGGKNEQFF. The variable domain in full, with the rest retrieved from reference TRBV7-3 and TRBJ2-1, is GAGVSQTPSNKVTEKGKYVELRCDPISGHTALYWYRQSLGQGPEFLIYFQGTGAADDSGLPNDRFFAVRPEGSVSTLKIQRTERGDSAVYLCASSLGGKNEQFFGPGTRLTVL.

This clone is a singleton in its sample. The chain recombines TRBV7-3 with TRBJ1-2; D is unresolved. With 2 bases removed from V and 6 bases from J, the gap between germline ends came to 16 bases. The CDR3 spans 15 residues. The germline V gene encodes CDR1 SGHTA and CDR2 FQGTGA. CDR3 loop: CASSLPGEGMDGYTF. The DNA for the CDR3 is TGTGCCAGCAGCTTACCCGGGGAAGGGATGGATGGCTACACCTTC. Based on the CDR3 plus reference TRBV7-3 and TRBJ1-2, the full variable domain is GAGVSQTPSNKVTEKGKYVELRCDPISGHTALYWYRQSLGQGPEFLIYFQGTGAADDSGLPNDRFFAVRPEGSVSTLKIQRTERGDSAVYLCASSLPGEGMDGYTFGSGTRLTVV.